A selection of T cell receptor beta chains follows, all from one sample in a study of cytomegalovirus exposure and HLA in healthy donors. Here immunoSEQ multiplex PCR was the method, and the copy in TCRdb shows in-frame clones only, minus some. This table holds about 120,000 clones, about 80% found once. Sequenced material: PBMCs. The source of these receptors is a man younger than 40 in good health and CMV-seronegative. CDR3s include the opening cysteine and the closing phenylalanine or tryptophan. A D gene is named only where the DNA matches it firmly. The listing skips clone size in some rows; elsewhere it reads once, few, many or a size class.

TRBV6-5	.	TRBJ2-5	TRBD1	CASSGTGRRQETQYF	TGTGCCAGCAGTGGGACAGGGCGGAGGCAAGAGACCCAGTACTTC
TRBV30	.	TRBJ2-3	TRBD2	CAWSVSGRTLSTDTQYF	TGTGCCTGGAGTGTTAGCGGGAGGACCTTGAGCACAGATACGCAGTATTTT
TRBV19	once	TRBJ1-2	.	CASSTAGKGSDYGYTF	TGTGCCAGTAGTACGGCAGGGAAAGGGTCGGACTATGGCTACACCTTC
TRBV6-1	.	TRBJ2-7	TRBD1	CASSEAIAHRGYEQYF	TGTGCCAGCAGTGAAGCCATCGCCCACAGGGGATACGAGCAGTACTTC
TRBV7-2	.	TRBJ2-7	TRBD1	CASSFKAGTVTYEQYF	TGTGCCAGCAGCTTCAAAGCTGGGACAGTCACCTACGAGCAGTACTTC
TRBV19	.	TRBJ1-2	TRBD1	CASSLGGWTGSGYTF	TGTGCCAGTAGCCTGGGAGGATGGACAGGGTCTGGCTACACCTTC
TRBV11-3	.	TRBJ2-2	.	CASSYRNTGELFF	TGTGCCAGCAGCTACAGGAACACCGGGGAGCTGTTTTTT
TRBV30	.	TRBJ2-3	TRBD2	CAWKRGGRDTQYF	TGTGCCTGGAAACGGGGGGGCCGGGATACGCAGTATTTT
TRBV28	once	TRBJ1-1	TRBD1	CAGSVTGTGGTEAFF	TGTGCCGGCAGTGTAACCGGGACAGGGGGCACTGAAGCTTTCTTT
TRBV30	.	TRBJ2-3	.	CAWRGLSVLADTQYF	TGTGCCTGGAGGGGACTTAGTGTCCTTGCAGATACGCAGTATTTT
TRBV5-1	.	TRBJ2-7	.	CASSLMAGLSYEQYF	TGCGCCAGCAGCTTGATGGCCGGACTCTCCTACGAGCAGTACTTC
TRBV18	.	TRBJ2-7	.	CASSPAPDSTYEQYF	TGTGCCAGCTCCCCCGCCCCGGACTCAACCTACGAGCAGTACTTC
TRBV12-5	.	TRBJ2-5	.	CASGLPSETQYF	TGTGCTAGTGGTTTGCCCTCAGAGACCCAGTACTTC
TRBV28	.	TRBJ1-5	TRBD1	CASSLRGSTGLNQPQHF	TGTGCCAGCAGTCTCCGCGGATCGACAGGGCTGAATCAGCCCCAGCATTTT
TRBV18	.	TRBJ1-2	.	CASSSSGIAYGYTF	TGTGCCAGCTCATCTTCCGGTATAGCCTATGGCTACACCTTC
TRBV7-3	once	TRBJ2-1	.	CASSLLQGQGEQFF	TGTGCCAGCAGCTTACTTCAGGGGCAGGGTGAGCAGTTCTTC
TRBV18	.	TRBJ2-4	TRBD1	CASSPNTGQQNIQYF	TGTGCCAGCTCACCTAACACGGGACAGCAAAACATTCAGTACTTC
TRBV9	.	TRBJ1-1	TRBD1	CASRGQANTEAFF	TGTGCCAGCAGAGGACAGGCGAACACTGAAGCTTTCTTT
TRBV6-1	.	TRBJ1-1	TRBD1	CASRPPGQGITEAFF	TGTGCCAGCAGACCCCCGGGACAGGGAATCACTGAAGCTTTCTTT
TRBV30	few	TRBJ2-5	.	CAWTSLRTQYF	TGTGCCTGGACGAGCCTGAGGACCCAGTACTTC
TRBV5-8	.	TRBJ1-5	.	CASSLIRDQPQHF	TGTGCCAGCAGCTTGATCCGAGATCAGCCCCAGCATTTT
TRBV13	.	TRBJ2-7	TRBD1	CASSAGQGNYEQYF	TGTGCCAGCAGCGCGGGACAGGGGAACTACGAGCAGTACTTC
TRBV5-4	.	TRBJ1-1	.	CASSLAGTPNTEAFF	TGTGCCAGCAGCTTGGCCGGGACACCAAACACTGAAGCTTTCTTT
TRBV7-2	.	TRBJ1-5	.	CASSLGIQPQHF	TGTGCCAGCAGTCTCGGGATTCAGCCCCAGCATTTT
TRBV6-5	.	TRBJ2-7	.	CASSYRNRGSEQYF	TGTGCCAGCAGTTACAGAAACAGAGGGAGCGAGCAGTACTTC
TRBV27	.	TRBJ1-6	.	CASSRQLWTPLHF	TGTGCCAGCAGTCGTCAACTATGGACACCCCTCCACTTT